These 28 T cell receptor beta chains were all obtained from the same sample, sequenced in a study of T cell responses to AZD1222 COVID-19 vaccine. Sequencing used immunoSEQ multiplex PCR; TCRdb keeps in-frame clones, though not all of them. In the table there are under 150,000 clones, roughly 92% of which are singletons. Sequencing used peripheral blood, obtained 28 days after the second AZD1222 dose. These TCRs come from an adult who received the AZD1222 COVID-19 vaccine.

Worth noting for this clone: Within the sample, other DNA sequences also encode this same CDR3. The chain links TRBV6-5 to TRBJ1-5; no reliable D call. The V and J ends lost 0 bases and 4 bases respectively, with 4 bases between them. Per the germline V gene, CDR1 is MNHEY and CDR2 is SVGAGI. The CDR3 has 13 residues. The CDR3 nucleotides are TGTGCCAGCAGTTACTCTAGAAATCAGCCCCAGCATTTT. It is translated as CASSYSRNQPQHF.

The J gene is TRBJ1-2, the V gene TRBV7-2, with 12 bases fitting TRBD1. This CDR3 is 16 amino acids long. J was trimmed by 5 bases and V by 3 bases; bases with no gene match: 7. Germline V gene lookup returns CDR1 SGHTA and CDR2 FQGNSA. The CDR3 here is CASSFSGDRGLYGYTF. The CDR3 region has the DNA TGTGCCAGCAGCTTTAGCGGGGACAGGGGGCTTTATGGCTACACCTTC.

This rearrangement joins TRBV29-1 to TRBJ2-7, with 12 bases identical to TRBD2. The germline gives CDR1 SQVTM, CDR2 ANQGSEA. V dropped 8 bases and J dropped 4; count of bases not matched to a gene: 9. The CDR3 contains 14 residues. For the CDR3, the DNA is TGCAGCACCACGACTAGCGGGAGTAGTTACGAGCAGTACTTC. Encoded protein: CSTTTSGSSYEQYF.

This chain uses TRBV3-1 (or the pseudogene TRBV3-2) with TRBJ1-1; the D is unclear. The V gene's germline CDR1 is LGHDT and CDR2 YNNKEL (reference sequence). V was trimmed by 1 base and J by 1 base, leaving 10 bases between them. The CDR3 consists of 15 residues. The CDR3: CASSQACQPNTEAFF. In DNA, the CDR3 is TGTGCCAGCAGCCAAGCGTGTCAGCCGAACACTGAAGCTTTCTTT.

The chain links TRBV10-2 to TRBJ2-7; 8 nucleotides line up with TRBD1. Germline CDR1 is WSHSY and CDR2 is SAAADI. Trimming cost V 5 bases and J 4 bases; bases outside gene matches: 10. The CDR3 is 15 amino acids. The CDR3: CASSSGQGIRYEQYF. The DNA for the CDR3 is TGCGCCAGCAGTTCCGGACAGGGAATTAGATACGAGCAGTACTTC.

The chain has TRBV7-2 and TRBJ1-6; no clear D. Looked up from germline, CDR1 is SGHTA and CDR2 is FQGNSA. Trimming cost V 1 base and J 0 bases, with 7 bases left between them. The CDR3 runs to 16 residues. The CDR3 here is CASSLDGSSYNSPLHF. The CDR3 coding sequence is TGTGCCAGCAGCTTAGACGGCAGCTCCTATAATTCACCCCTCCACTTT.

This clone turned up a few times. The V call is TRBV2, the J call TRBJ1-5; maybe TRBD1 (5 bases). This CDR3 has 15 residues. Trimming shortened V by 5 bases and J by 1 base, and 12 bases separated the two germline ends. The germline gives CDR1 SNHLY, CDR2 FYNNEI. The CDR3 reads CASSPLGVSNQPQHF. CDR3 nucleotide sequence: TGTGCCAGCAGTCCTTTAGGGGTAAGCAATCAGCCCCAGCATTTT.

V gene TRBV11-3 combines with J gene TRBJ2-7; D unresolved. V shed 7 bases and J shed 4 bases, with 11 bases lying between them. The CDR3 length is 12 residues. Germline V CDR1 and CDR2: SGHNT, YENEEA. The CDR3 nucleotides are TGTGCCAGCACTGGGCCTTCTTACGAGCAGTACTTC. Its translation: CASTGPSYEQYF.

This sequence joins TRBV4-3 and TRBJ1-1; 9 bases line up with TRBD1. In germline, CDR1 is LGHNA, CDR2 YSLEER. This CDR3 has 16 amino acids. V shed 0 bases, J shed 5 bases, and the junction held 7 bases outside the gene matches. CDR3 DNA: TGCGCCAGCAGCCAAGATAAGGGACAGGGTGGAACTGAAGCTTTCTTT. Translated: CASSQDKGQGGTEAFF.

The chain carries TRBV4-1 and TRBJ1-1; TRBD1 might be the D (5 bases). The germline CDR1 and CDR2 sequences are MGHRA and YSYEKL. V was cut by 1 base and J by 0 bases, with 12 bases left in between. The CDR3 contains 16 residues. CDR3 nucleotides: TGCGCCAGCAGCCAAGGTGGAGGGGTCATGAACACTGAAGCTTTCTTT. It encodes CASSQGGGVMNTEAFF.

V and J are TRBV6-5 and TRBJ2-7; TRBD1 might be the D (7 bases). V lost 5 bases and J 9 bases, leaving 17 bases between the germline ends. CDR1 is MNHEY and CDR2 is SVGAGI in the germline V gene. The CDR3 loop spans 13 amino acids. The CDR3: CASSNYRGGMQYF. The CDR3 region has the DNA TGTGCCAGCAGTAACTACAGGGGAGGCATGCAGTACTTC.

This chain connects TRBV7-3 to TRBJ2-2, with no clear D. V was trimmed by 4 bases and J by 6 bases, leaving 12 bases between them. Germline V CDR1 and CDR2: SGHTA, FQGTGA. CDR3 size: 14 residues. CDR3: CASSSETWSGELFF. For the CDR3, the DNA is TGTGCCAGCAGCTCCGAAACCTGGTCCGGGGAGCTGTTTTTT.

CDR3 sequence: CASSLEGGPSTYEQYF. CDR3 nucleotide sequence: TGCGCCAGCAGCTTGGAGGGCGGACCATCCACCTACGAGCAGTACTTC. This chain connects TRBV5-1 to TRBJ2-7; D not certain. This CDR3 contains 16 residues. V lost 0 bases and J 2 bases, leaving 15 bases between the germline ends. From germline, CDR1 is SGHRS and CDR2 YFSETQ.

The chain couples TRBV27 to TRBJ1-5; D may be TRBD1 (5 bases). The CDR3 length is 13 residues. Trimming left V 6 bases short and J 7 bases short, with 13 bases between. CDR1 and CDR2 from the germline V gene are MNHEY and SMNVEV (reference sequence). CDR3 in DNA: TGTGCCAGCAGCTTCAGGGTTGGACAGCCCCAGCATTTT. Translating it yields CASSFRVGQPQHF.

CDR3 sequence: CATSDGDRDQPQHF. The CDR3 DNA reads TGTGCCACCAGTGACGGGGACAGGGATCAGCCCCAGCATTTT. J is TRBJ1-5 and V is TRBV24-1, with TRBD1 matching over 9 bases. CDR3 length: 14 residues. The germline V gene has CDR1 KGHDR and CDR2 SFDVKD. J lost 5 bases, V lost 4 bases, and 2 bases had no gene match.

Regarding this clone: In the same sample, other DNA sequences code for this CDR3. CDR3 residues: CASSAGGGETQYF. In nucleotides, the CDR3 is TGTGCCAGCAGTGCGGGAGGGGGAGAGACCCAGTACTTC. The rearrangement links TRBV2 to TRBJ2-5; TRBD2 matches 8 bases. CDR1 and CDR2 (germline): SNHLY, FYNNEI. The CDR3 spans 13 residues. The V gene end was trimmed by 4 bases and the J gene end by 4 bases; junction bases not matched to a gene: 2.

The chain combines TRBV7-2 with TRBJ1-5, with D maybe TRBD1 (6 bases). Germline CDR1 is SGHTA and CDR2 is FQGNSA. This CDR3 contains 15 residues. Trimming took off 4 bases at V and 2 bases at J, with 12 bases between the two ends. The CDR3 sequence is CASSSTGIGNQPQHF. The CDR3 bases are TGTGCCAGCAGCTCCACAGGGATAGGCAATCAGCCCCAGCATTTT.

The chain has TRBV6-5 and TRBJ1-2; 7 bases line up with TRBD1. This CDR3 comprises 14 residues. Looked up from germline, CDR1 is MNHEY and CDR2 is SVGAGI. With 6 bases clipped from V and 4 bases from J, the junction kept 8 bases outside the gene matches. CDR3 sequence reads: CASRLDRAGYGYTF. The CDR3 region has the DNA TGTGCCAGCAGACTCGACAGGGCTGGCTATGGCTACACCTTC.

In its sample, this clone was seen once. V and J are TRBV5-5 and TRBJ2-5, with D perhaps TRBD1 or TRBD2 (5 bases each). The CDR3 extends over 13 amino acids. The V gene's germline CDR1 is SGHKS and CDR2 YYEKEE (reference sequence). V lost 2 bases and J lost 4, with 9 bases in between. The CDR3 is CASSLKGTETQYF. As DNA, the CDR3 is TGTGCCAGCAGCTTAAAGGGGACAGAGACCCAGTACTTC.

This chain connects TRBV6-1 to TRBJ1-5; TRBD1 aligns across 9 bases. The V segment lost 3 bases and the J segment 7 bases; nucleotides outside the gene matches: 4. In germline, CDR1 is MNHNS, CDR2 SASEGT. The CDR3 totals 14 residues. CDR3 amino acids: CASSEDRGKQPQHF. In DNA, the CDR3 is TGTGCCAGCAGTGAGGACAGGGGAAAACAGCCCCAGCATTTT.

CDR3 coding DNA: TGTGCCAGCAGCCAAGGGCTCAGGCTAAATTCACCCCTCCACTTT. Encoded protein: CASSQGLRLNSPLHF. This chain uses TRBV14 with TRBJ1-6; D not resolved. V dropped 1 base and J dropped 7 bases, with 11 bases sitting between them. The length of the CDR3 is 15 residues. CDR1 SGHDN and CDR2 FVKESK come from the germline V gene.

The rearrangement uses TRBV28 and TRBJ1-2; TRBD1 aligns across 7 bases. The CDR3 loop spans 14 amino acids. J lost 7 bases, V lost 3 bases, and 8 bases had no gene match. Germline V gene lookup returns CDR1 MDHEN and CDR2 SYDVKM. CDR3 amino acids: CASSFGFRGTGYTF. The CDR3 region has the DNA TGTGCCAGCAGTTTCGGGTTCAGGGGGACTGGCTACACCTTC.

This clone was recorded once. The chain employs TRBV4-3 and TRBJ2-2; TRBD1 might be the D (6 bases). The CDR3 spans 16 residues. The V and J ends lost 1 base and 7 bases respectively, with 16 bases between them. Per germline, CDR1 LGHNA and CDR2 YSLEER. The CDR3 region is CASSQGGRGYIGELFF. The DNA of the CDR3 is TGCGCCAGCAGCCAAGGGGGCAGGGGTTACATCGGGGAGCTGTTTTTT.

A single count supports this clone. The gene calls are TRBV6-1 and TRBJ2-7; 7 nucleotides align to TRBD2. In germline, CDR1 is MNHNS, CDR2 SASEGT. Trimming removed 1 base from V and 9 bases from J; junction bases left unmatched: 6. CDR3 length: 13 residues. The CDR3: CASSEGRGVRQYF. The CDR3 DNA sequence: TGTGCCAGCAGTGAAGGTCGGGGGGTACGGCAGTACTTC.

V usage is TRBV2 and J usage is TRBJ1-1; D is possibly TRBD1 (5 bases). V lost 6 bases and J lost 7, with 12 bases in between. Per the germline V gene, CDR1 is SNHLY and CDR2 is FYNNEI. There are 12 residues in the CDR3. CDR3 bases: TGTGCCAGCAGCGGGGGAAGTCGTGAAGCTTTCTTT. Amino acid sequence: CASSGGSREAFF.

As regards this clone: Other DNA sequences in this sample translate to the same CDR3. The chain links TRBV4-3 to TRBJ1-1; no reliable D call. V lost 3 bases and J lost 1, with 6 bases in between. The CDR3 is made up of 13 amino acids. Germline values: CDR1 LGHNA, CDR2 YSLEER. The CDR3 region is CASSQGRNTEAFF. CDR3 nucleotides: TGCGCCAGCAGCCAGGGAAGGAACACTGAAGCTTTCTTT.

The gene calls are TRBV11-2 and TRBJ1-3; D ambiguous. The CDR3 extends over 15 amino acids. Germline assignment: CDR1 SGHAT and CDR2 FQNNGV. V lost 5 bases and J lost 0, with 11 bases in between. Here the CDR3 reads CASSPDGFSGNTIYF. DNA of the CDR3: TGTGCCAGCAGCCCGGACGGATTCTCTGGAAACACCATATATTTT.

The chain uses TRBV7-6 and TRBJ2-3; D possibly corresponds to TRBD1 (6 bases). Germline CDR1 reads SGHVS; CDR2 reads FNYEAQ. Between the trimmed V and J ends, which lost 5 bases and 1 base, there was a span of 13 bases. This CDR3 is 15 amino acids long. CDR3 bases: TGTGCCAGCAGCGCAAGACAGGTGCGCACAGATACGCAGTATTTT. Its protein product is CASSARQVRTDTQYF.